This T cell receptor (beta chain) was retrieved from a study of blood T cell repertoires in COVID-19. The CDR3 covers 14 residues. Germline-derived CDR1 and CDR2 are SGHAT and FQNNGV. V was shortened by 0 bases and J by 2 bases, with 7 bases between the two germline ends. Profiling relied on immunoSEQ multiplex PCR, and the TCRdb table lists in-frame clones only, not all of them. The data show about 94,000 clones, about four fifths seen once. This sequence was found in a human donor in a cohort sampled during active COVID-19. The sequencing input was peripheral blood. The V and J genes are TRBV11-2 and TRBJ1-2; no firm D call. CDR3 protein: CASSLDSFNYGYTF. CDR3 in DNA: TGTGCCAGCAGCTTAGATTCGTTCAACTATGGCTACACCTTC.